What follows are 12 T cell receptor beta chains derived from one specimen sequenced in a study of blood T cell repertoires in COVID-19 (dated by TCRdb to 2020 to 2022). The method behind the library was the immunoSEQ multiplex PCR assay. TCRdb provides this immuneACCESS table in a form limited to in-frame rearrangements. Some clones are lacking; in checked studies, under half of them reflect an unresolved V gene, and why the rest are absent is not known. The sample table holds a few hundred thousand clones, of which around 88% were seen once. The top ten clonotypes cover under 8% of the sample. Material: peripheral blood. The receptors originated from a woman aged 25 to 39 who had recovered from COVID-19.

The CDR3 DNA is TGTGCCAGCAGCTTAGCTCAGGGGGACACCATATATTTT. Protein product: CASSLAQGDTIYF. The chain joins TRBV7-2 to TRBJ1-3; 7 nucleotides line up with TRBD1. V trimming: 0 bases; J trimming: 8 bases; junction bases outside the gene matches: 1. CDR3 length: 13 amino acids. Germline CDR1 is SGHTA and CDR2 is FQGNSA.

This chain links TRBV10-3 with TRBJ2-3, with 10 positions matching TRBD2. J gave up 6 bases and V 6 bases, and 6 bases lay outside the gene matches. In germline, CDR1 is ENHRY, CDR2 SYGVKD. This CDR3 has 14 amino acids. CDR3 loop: CAIRELAGLDTQYF. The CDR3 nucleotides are TGTGCCATCAGAGAACTAGCGGGGTTGGATACGCAGTATTTT.

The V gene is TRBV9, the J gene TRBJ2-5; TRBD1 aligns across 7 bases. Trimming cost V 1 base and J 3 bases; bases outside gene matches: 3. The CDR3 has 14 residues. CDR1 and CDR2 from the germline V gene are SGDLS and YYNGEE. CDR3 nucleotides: TGTGCCAGCAGCGTACGGGACAGAAAAGAGACCCAGTACTTC. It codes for CASSVRDRKETQYF.

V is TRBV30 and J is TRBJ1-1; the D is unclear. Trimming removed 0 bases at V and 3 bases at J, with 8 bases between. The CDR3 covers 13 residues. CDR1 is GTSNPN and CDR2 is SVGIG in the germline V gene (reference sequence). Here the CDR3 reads CAWSVRRDTEAFF. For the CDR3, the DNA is TGTGCCTGGAGTGTTAGGCGGGACACTGAAGCTTTCTTT.

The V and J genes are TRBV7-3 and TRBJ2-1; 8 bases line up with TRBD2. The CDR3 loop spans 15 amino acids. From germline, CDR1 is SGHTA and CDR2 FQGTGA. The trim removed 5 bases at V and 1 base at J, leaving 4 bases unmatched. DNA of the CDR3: TGTGCCAGCAGCATGGGACTAGTTTCCTACAATGAGCAGTTCTTC. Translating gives CASSMGLVSYNEQFF.

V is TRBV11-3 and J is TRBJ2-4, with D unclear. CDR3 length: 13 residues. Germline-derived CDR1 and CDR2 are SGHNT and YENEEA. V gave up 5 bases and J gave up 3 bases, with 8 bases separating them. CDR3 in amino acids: CASSGAVKNIQYF. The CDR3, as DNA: TGTGCCAGCAGCGGCGCGGTCAAAAACATTCAGTACTTC. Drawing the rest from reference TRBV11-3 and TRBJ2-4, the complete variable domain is EAGVVQSPRYKIIEKKQPVAFWCNPISGHNTLYWYLQNLGQGPELLIRYENEEAVDDSQLPKDRFSAERLKGVDSTLKIQPAELGDSAVYLCASSGAVKNIQYFGAGTRLSVL.

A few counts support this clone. The CDR3 DNA follows: TGTGCCAGCAGCTTTGAATGGGGGGCAGATACGCAGTATTTT. Its translation: CASSFEWGADTQYF. The genes are TRBV7-2 and TRBJ2-3; D is perhaps TRBD2 (6 bases). This CDR3 has 14 residues. Trimming removed 3 bases from V and 4 bases from J, with 11 bases in between. The germline CDR1 and CDR2 sequences are SGHTA and FQGNSA. Full variable domain (missing parts from reference TRBV7-2 and TRBJ2-3): GAGVSQSPSNKVTEKGKDVELRCDPISGHTALYWYRQSLGQGLEFLIYFQGNSAPDKSGLPSDRFSAERTGGSVSTLTIQRTQQEDSAVYLCASSFEWGADTQYFGPGTRLTVL.

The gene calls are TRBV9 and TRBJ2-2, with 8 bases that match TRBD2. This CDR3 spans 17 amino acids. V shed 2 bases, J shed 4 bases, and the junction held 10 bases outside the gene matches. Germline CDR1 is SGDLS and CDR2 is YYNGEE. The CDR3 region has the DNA TGTGCCAGCAGCGTGAGAGCGGGGGTAGGGAGCACCGGGGAGCTGTTTTTT. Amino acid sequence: CASSVRAGVGSTGELFF.

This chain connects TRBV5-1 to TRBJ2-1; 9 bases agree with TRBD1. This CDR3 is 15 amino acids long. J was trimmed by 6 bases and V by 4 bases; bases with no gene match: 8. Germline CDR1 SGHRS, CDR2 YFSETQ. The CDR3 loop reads CASSAGTGPLNEQFF. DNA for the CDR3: TGCGCCAGCAGCGCGGGGACAGGGCCCCTCAATGAGCAGTTCTTC.

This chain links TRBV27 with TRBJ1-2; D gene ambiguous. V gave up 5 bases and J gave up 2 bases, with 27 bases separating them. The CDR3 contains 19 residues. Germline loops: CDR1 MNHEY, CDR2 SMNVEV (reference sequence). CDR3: CASSPPAGITRFANYGYTF. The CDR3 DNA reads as TGTGCCAGCAGTCCACCCGCCGGGATAACCCGGTTTGCCAACTATGGCTACACCTTC.

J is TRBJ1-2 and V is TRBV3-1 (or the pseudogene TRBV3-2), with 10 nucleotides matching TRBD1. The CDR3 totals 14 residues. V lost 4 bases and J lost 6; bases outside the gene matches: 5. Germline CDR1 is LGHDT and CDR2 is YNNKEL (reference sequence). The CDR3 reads CASSPGQGGDGYTF. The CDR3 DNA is TGTGCCAGCAGCCCCGGACAGGGGGGGGATGGCTACACCTTC.

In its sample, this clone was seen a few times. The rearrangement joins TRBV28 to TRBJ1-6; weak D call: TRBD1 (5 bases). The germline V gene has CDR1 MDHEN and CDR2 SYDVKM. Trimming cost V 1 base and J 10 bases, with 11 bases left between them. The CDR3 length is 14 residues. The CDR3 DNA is TGTGCCAGCAGTTTATCAGGGATAGGATCACCCCTCCACTTT. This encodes CASSLSGIGSPLHF.